One and the same sample provided the 27 T cell receptor beta chains below, sequenced in a study of vaccination and CD4 T cells after COVID-19. TCRdb re-called the PCR reads with MiXCR, one entry per CDR3 protein. The sample lists fewer than 30,000 distinct CDR3 sequences, 51% seen once, with more than 0.85% in the top ten. This sample comprised CD4+ T cells from blood, obtained before SARS-CoV-2 vaccination. These receptors originate from a human donor who had recovered from COVID-19.

The chain combines TRBV10-3 with TRBJ2-5, with 7 bases identical to TRBD2. V lost 0 bases, J lost 4 bases, and 8 bases stayed unmatched. The CDR3 totals 16 residues. Germline CDR1 ENHRY, CDR2 SYGVKD. The CDR3 reads CAISESSGGSPETQYF. CDR3 coding DNA: TGTGCCATCAGTGAGTCGAGTGGCGGGAGTCCAGAGACCCAGTACTTC.

V and J are TRBV6-2 or TRBV6-3 and TRBJ2-2; D perhaps matches TRBD1 (6 bases). Between the trimmed V and J ends, which lost 5 bases and 7 bases, there was a span of 14 bases. The germline V gene has CDR1 MNHEY and CDR2 SVGEGT. The length of the CDR3 is 14 residues. The CDR3 is CASSRNHRVGELFF. DNA of the CDR3: TGTGCCAGCAGTCGGAACCACAGGGTCGGGGAGCTGTTTTTT.

The chain couples TRBV11-1 to TRBJ2-3, with 11 nucleotides matching TRBD2. CDR3 length equals 15 residues. The V and J ends lost 6 bases and 3 bases, in that order; junction bases with no gene match: 5. The germline V gene has CDR1 SGHAT and CDR2 FQDESV (reference sequence). CDR3 coding DNA: TGTGCCAGCAGACCACTAGCGGGAGAAACAGATACGCAGTATTTT. This codes for CASRPLAGETDTQYF.

This chain joins TRBV6-1 and TRBJ2-6; no definite D call. This CDR3 spans 14 amino acids. V was shortened by 9 bases and J by 1 base, with 10 bases between the two germline ends. From germline, CDR1 is MNHNS and CDR2 SASEGT. As DNA, the CDR3 is TGTGCCAGTCGCAGCAGGTCTGGGGCCAACGTCCTGACTTTC. Translating it yields CASRSRSGANVLTF.

This sequence joins TRBV7-6 and TRBJ2-5, with TRBD1 identical over 10 bases. Germline loops: CDR1 SGHVS, CDR2 FNYEAQ. This CDR3 region has 15 residues. CDR3: CVSSVPDRGSETQYF. The CDR3 bases are TGTGTTAGCAGCGTCCCGGACAGGGGGTCGGAGACCCAGTACTTC.

The rearrangement joins TRBV7-2 to TRBJ2-7; the match to TRBD2 covers 8 bases. The V gene's germline CDR1 is SGHTA and CDR2 FQGNSA. This CDR3 comprises 16 residues. Losses at the gene ends were 2 bases for V and 5 bases for J; bases not matched to a gene: 11. The CDR3 bases are TGTGCCAGCAGCTTATTAGACGGGAGGGCCCTGGACGAGCAGTACTTC. It codes for CASSLLDGRALDEQYF.

This clonotype appeared a single time. The rearrangement links TRBV7-2 to TRBJ2-2, with TRBD1 identical over 10 bases. J lost 7 bases, V lost 0 bases, and 8 bases had no gene match. From germline, CDR1 is SGHTA and CDR2 FQGNSA. There are 17 residues in the CDR3. The CDR3 DNA reads TGTGCCAGCAGCTTAGCCCCCGGGACAGGGGCTCTCGGGGAGCTGTTTTTT. Its translation is CASSLAPGTGALGELFF.

This rearrangement joins TRBV6-5 to TRBJ1-4; D might be TRBD1 (6 bases). Deletions cut 0 bases from V and 5 bases from J, with 19 bases between. CDR1 and CDR2 from the germline V gene are MNHEY and SVGAGI. CDR3 length equals 18 residues. CDR3 region: CASSYSRQAKLENEKLFF. CDR3 in DNA: TGTGCCAGCAGTTACTCAAGACAGGCGAAGCTAGAGAATGAAAAACTGTTTTTT.

This chain joins TRBV5-1 and TRBJ2-5, with D perhaps matching TRBD1 (6 bases). The CDR3 extends over 15 amino acids. V was shortened by 0 bases and J by 4 bases, with 13 bases between the two germline ends. Germline V gene sequence: CDR1 SGHRS, CDR2 YFSETQ. As DNA, the CDR3 is TGCGCCAGCAGCTTGGCAGGACAGTCTGCAGAGACCCAGTACTTC. Encoded protein: CASSLAGQSAETQYF.

This clonotype showed up just a few times. V is TRBV7-9 and J is TRBJ2-1, with 8 bases fitting TRBD2. The CDR3 covers 14 residues. Per germline, CDR1 SEHNR and CDR2 FQNEAQ (reference sequence). The V and J ends lost 7 bases and 6 bases, in that order; junction bases with no gene match: 8. DNA of the CDR3: TGTGCCAGCATGAGCGGGAGCGGTCTCAATGAGCAGTTCTTC. This translates into CASMSGSGLNEQFF.

V is TRBV15 and J is TRBJ1-4; D uncertain. The ends were cut back, 1 base at V and 8 bases at J, with 11 bases in the middle. Per the germline V gene, CDR1 is LNHNV and CDR2 is YYDKDF (reference sequence). CDR3 length: 14 amino acids. Here the CDR3 DNA reads TGTGCCACCAGCAGAGTTCAAGGGTTCGAAAAACTGTTTTTT. Its translation: CATSRVQGFEKLFF.

V usage is TRBV6-1 and J usage is TRBJ2-3; 8 positions match TRBD2. Germline CDR1 is MNHNS and CDR2 is SASEGT. The V segment lost 6 bases and the J segment 8 bases; nucleotides outside the gene matches: 16. The CDR3 runs 16 residues. CDR3 loop: CASSNPVGAGVVTQYF. DNA for the CDR3: TGTGCCAGCAGCAACCCGGTAGGAGCGGGAGTGGTTACGCAGTATTTT.

V usage is TRBV27 and J usage is TRBJ2-5; TRBD2 matches at 7 bases. The length of the CDR3 is 14 residues. Germline CDR1 and CDR2: MNHEY and SMNVEV (reference sequence). V dropped 2 bases and J dropped 5; count of bases not matched to a gene: 5. The CDR3 protein is CASSLRLAGETQYF. CDR3 DNA sequence: TGTGCCAGCAGTTTAAGACTAGCTGGTGAGACCCAGTACTTC.

The genes are TRBV7-9 and TRBJ2-1; 10 nucleotides agree with TRBD2. This CDR3 spans 15 amino acids. J was trimmed by 3 bases and V by 6 bases; bases with no gene match: 5. The germline V gene encodes CDR1 SEHNR and CDR2 FQNEAQ (reference sequence). CDR3 loop: CASRPGTSDYNEQFF. The CDR3 DNA is TGTGCCAGCAGACCCGGGACTAGCGACTACAATGAGCAGTTCTTC. Full variable domain (remainder filled in from reference TRBV7-9 and TRBJ2-1): DTGVSQNPRHKITKRGQNVTFRCDPISEHNRLYWYRQTLGQGPEFLTYFQNEAQLEKSRLLSDRFSAERPKGSFSTLEIQRTEQGDSAMYLCASRPGTSDYNEQFFGPGTRLTVL.

The V call is TRBV7-9, the J call TRBJ2-3; 12 positions match TRBD2. The length of the CDR3 is 15 residues. Germline lookup yields CDR1 SEHNR and CDR2 FQNEAQ (reference sequence). The trim removed 5 bases at V and 3 bases at J, leaving 3 bases unmatched. This CDR3 is CASSQTSGRTDTQYF. The CDR3 bases are TGTGCCAGCAGCCAGACTAGCGGGAGAACAGATACGCAGTATTTT.

The V call is TRBV7-9, the J call TRBJ2-1, with 9 bases matching TRBD1. This CDR3 contains 14 residues. The J segment lost 5 bases and the V segment lost 5 bases, leaving 4 bases of the junction unmatched. Germline values: CDR1 SEHNR, CDR2 FQNEAQ (reference sequence). In DNA form, the CDR3 reads TGTGCCAGCAGCATACGGACAGGGGACAATGAGCAGTTCTTC. Its translation is CASSIRTGDNEQFF.

This chain links TRBV18 with TRBJ2-7; D gene uncertain. This CDR3 is 12 amino acids long. The V end lost 0 bases, the J end lost 7 bases, and 7 bases lay between the germline ends. From germline, CDR1 is KGHSH and CDR2 LQKENI. CDR3: CASSPPSREQYF. The CDR3 DNA reads TGTGCCAGCTCACCACCCTCGAGGGAGCAGTACTTC. The full variable domain, completed using reference TRBV18 and TRBJ2-7, is NAGVMQNPRHLVRRRGQEARLRCSPMKGHSHVYWYRQLPEEGLKFMVYLQKENIIDESGMPKERFSAEFPKEGPSILRIQQVVRGDSAAYFCASSPPSREQYFGPGTRLTVT.

This clonotype was picked up a small number of times. In nucleotides, the CDR3 is TGTGCCAGCGGGTCTAGCGGCTTGCTCAATGAGCAGTTCTTC. Amino acid sequence: CASGSSGLLNEQFF. The rearrangement joins TRBV2 to TRBJ2-1; 7 bases are shared with TRBD2. CDR1 and CDR2 from the germline V gene are SNHLY and FYNNEI. There are 14 residues in the CDR3. V shed 8 bases, J shed 6 bases, and the junction held 10 bases outside the gene matches.

This sequence joins TRBV29-1 and TRBJ1-1; no clear D gene. Germline V CDR1 and CDR2: SQVTM, ANQGSEA. The CDR3 contains 11 residues. Trimming cost V 5 bases and J 5 bases, with 9 bases left between them. The CDR3 coding sequence is TGCAGCGTTAGGCGGGGAACTGAAGCTTTCTTT. This codes for CSVRRGTEAFF.

This sequence joins TRBV20-1 and TRBJ2-3; possible D gene TRBD1, 6 bases. With 8 bases removed from V and 0 bases from J, the gap between germline ends came to 15 bases. CDR3 length: 14 amino acids. CDR1 and CDR2 from the germline V gene are DFQATT and SNEGSKA (reference sequence). The CDR3 DNA follows: TGCAGTCCTCGCGACGGACAGAGCACAGATACGCAGTATTTT. Translating it yields CSPRDGQSTDTQYF.

The chain is built from TRBV6-1 and TRBJ1-5; TRBD1 aligns across 7 bases. The CDR3 loop spans 16 amino acids. CDR1 and CDR2 from the germline V gene are MNHNS and SASEGT. V shed 6 bases, J shed 6 bases, and the junction held 14 bases outside the gene matches. CDR3 sequence reads: CASRAQGSAASQPQHF. Here the CDR3 DNA reads TGTGCCAGCAGAGCACAGGGGTCCGCAGCCAGTCAGCCCCAGCATTTT.

V gene TRBV6-5 combines with J gene TRBJ2-2; D call uncertain. This CDR3 is built from 15 residues. The germline V and J ends were trimmed by 0 bases and 7 bases, with 12 bases remaining between them. Germline V gene data show CDR1 as MNHEY and CDR2 as SVGAGI. The CDR3 DNA reads TGTGCCAGCAGTTACTCGGATCAGAGAAACGGGGAGCTGTTTTTT. This translates into CASSYSDQRNGELFF.

The count of this clonotype is one. V and J are TRBV20-1 and TRBJ1-2, with D perhaps TRBD1 (5 bases). Looked up from germline, CDR1 is DFQATT and CDR2 is SNEGSKA (reference sequence). CDR3 length equals 13 residues. Trimming removed 1 base from V and 3 bases from J, with 9 bases in between. The DNA of the CDR3 is TGCAGTGCTAGAGTTCGGGGGGACTATGGCTACACCTTC. Translated: CSARVRGDYGYTF.

V usage is TRBV5-3 and J usage is TRBJ1-5; 7 nucleotides align to TRBD1. TRBV5-3 is an ORF, and what it does is uncertain. J was trimmed by 1 base and V by 5 bases; bases with no gene match: 12. There are 17 residues in the CDR3. Here the CDR3 DNA reads TGTGCCAGAAGTTCCGGGACAGCCTTACCAAGCAATCAGCCCCAGCATTTT. It is translated as CARSSGTALPSNQPQHF.

The chain uses TRBV2 and TRBJ1-5, with unresolved D. Germline V gene data show CDR1 as SNHLY and CDR2 as FYNNEI. This CDR3 has 12 residues. V dropped 4 bases and J dropped 3 bases, with 4 bases sitting between them. The CDR3: CASSVDNQPQHF. In DNA form, the CDR3 reads TGTGCCAGCAGTGTAGACAATCAGCCCCAGCATTTT.

The rearrangement uses TRBV20-1 and TRBJ2-1; 8 nucleotides agree with TRBD2. Germline V CDR1 and CDR2: DFQATT, SNEGSKA (reference sequence). Germline trimming cut 1 base from V and 1 base from J; bases unmatched to any gene: 6. This CDR3 region has 16 residues. This CDR3 reads CSARARSGRSYNEQFF. CDR3 coding DNA: TGCAGTGCTAGAGCACGCAGCGGGAGATCCTACAATGAGCAGTTCTTC.

The V and J genes are TRBV25-1 and TRBJ1-1; D is unclear. The CDR3 has 13 residues. Germline CDR1 reads MGHDK; CDR2 reads SYGVNS. V was shortened by 7 bases and J by 8 bases, with 17 bases between the two germline ends. CDR3: CASTERSSTEAFF. Written as DNA, the CDR3 is TGTGCCAGCACCGAGCGTTCGTCGACGGAAGCTTTCTTT.